Presented here are 6 T cell receptor beta chains from one specimen sequenced in a study of tumor-infiltrating lymphocytes in primary liver carcinoma. The authors made TCR beta cDNA from roughly 480 ng total RNA with a constant-region primer. Libraries of TCR beta came from three nested multiplex PCR rounds with slightly modified ARM-PCR. The study ran its first two PCR rounds for 9 to 10 cycles each, using TRBV1-TRBV30 forward primers and a C-beta reverse primer. Each CDR3 protein is one row after TCRdb ran MiXCR on the multiplex PCR reads. The repertoire holds around 120,000 distinct CDR3 sequences, with around 65% as singletons. Co-extraction yielded RNA and DNA from approximately 20-30 mg of unsorted bulk tissue. The sequenced sample was tumor-adjacent normal liver tissue. The receptors stem from a woman aged 55-70 years with primary liver carcinoma and hepatitis B virus infection.

The V and J genes are TRBV18 and TRBJ1-3; tentative D call: TRBD1 (5 bases). Germline loops: CDR1 KGHSH, CDR2 LQKENI. CDR3 length equals 14 residues. V dropped 5 bases and J dropped 2 bases, with 10 bases sitting between them. The CDR3 nucleotides are TGTGCCAGCTCAACGGTGGGGGCTGGAAACACCATATATTTT. Translation gives CASSTVGAGNTIYF.

Only a few counts were recorded for this clonotype. Being one base from a much bigger clone, this may be a read error. This rearrangement joins TRBV14 to TRBJ1-3; D remains ambiguous. The CDR3 is 14 amino acids. Germline CDR1 SGHDN, CDR2 FVKESK. This CDR3 reads CASSQNPTGSTIYF. Here the CDR3 DNA reads TGTGCCAGCAGCCAGAACCCAACTGGAAGCACCATATATTTT.

In regard to this clonotype: This clone may be a read error of a much larger clone one base away. This chain links TRBV28 with TRBJ2-4; 7 bases are a match to TRBD2. The germline V gene encodes CDR1 MDHEN and CDR2 SYDVKM. The CDR3 length is 16 residues. CDR3 DNA sequence: TGTGCCTGCAGTCCCCTTAGCGGGCTAGCCAAAAACATTCAGTACTTC. This codes for CACSPLSGLAKNIQYF.

Comments on this clonotype: A read error may account for a junction end that differs from germline. V usage is TRBV12-3 or TRBV12-4 and J usage is TRBJ1-5, with TRBD1 identical over 7 bases. This CDR3 is 16 amino acids long. This CDR3 is CACSLTATGVRQPQHF. The CDR3 bases are TGTGCCTGCAGCCTTACTGCAACAGGGGTGAGGCAGCCCCAGCATTTT.

In its sample, this clonotype was seen once. The genes are TRBV7-9 and TRBJ2-1; the match to TRBD2 covers 9 bases. CDR3 length equals 15 residues. Per germline, CDR1 SEHNR and CDR2 FQNEAQ (reference sequence). Trimming at V came to 3 bases and at J to 9 bases, leaving 9 bases not matched to a gene. The DNA for the CDR3 is TGTGCCAGCAGCTTGGCGGCGGGAGGGCTGGGTGAGCAGTTCTTC. Its translation: CASSLAAGGLGEQFF. Full variable domain (rest looked up from reference TRBV7-9 and TRBJ2-1): DTGVSQNPRHKITKRGQNVTFRCDPISEHNRLYWYRQTLGQGPEFLTYFQNEAQLEKSRLLSDRFSAERPKGSFSTLEIQRTEQGDSAMYLCASSLAAGGLGEQFFGPGTRLTVL.

This clonotype was observed a single time. One junction end does not reproduce the germline sequence, and a read error may be involved. The rearrangement links TRBV5-1 to TRBJ2-7; D gene unclear. Germline V gene sequence: CDR1 SGHRS, CDR2 YFSETQ. This CDR3 comprises 14 residues. The CDR3 is CASSLLSKGYEQYF. In DNA form, the CDR3 reads TGCGCCAGTAGCTTGTTATCAAAAGGCTACGAGCAGTACTTC.